The clone carrying this TCR beta chain was detected once. Per the original methods: Researchers report that nucleated cell counts were estimated from reference gene primer amplification. Measured with immunoSEQ multiplex PCR; TCRdb has only the in-frame clones, and not every one. The V and J calls and clone size were taken over from that table, and D and trimming were inferred from the DNA. The repertoire holds under 350,000 clones, 83% seen once, with approximately 9% in the top ten. The data were taken from a study of blood T cell repertoires in COVID-19. For the study at large: The origin of the acute and convalescent COVID-19 samples was the United States, Italy and Spain. The cDNA or gDNA used as material had been derived from T cells, B-cell-depleted T cells, or PBMCs.

The CDR3 consists of 16 residues. The germline V gene has CDR1 MGHRA and CDR2 YSYEKL. V was trimmed by 0 bases and J by 7 bases, leaving 18 bases between them. This rearrangement joins TRBV4-1 to TRBJ1-2; maybe TRBD1 (6 bases). The sequenced sample was peripheral blood. This clonotype was sampled from a woman aged 45 to 65 who had recovered from COVID-19. In DNA, the CDR3 is TGCGCCAGCAGCCAAGAGGGCCGAGGCAGGGGCTCTGGCTACACCTTC. Protein sequence: CASSQEGRGRGSGYTF.